This T cell receptor beta chain was identified during a study of T cell clusters in autoimmune cytopenias. General study points: No experiment has yet validated the function of the T cell clusters defined in silico.

A note on this clonotype: As yet, its antigen is unknown.

TRB rearrangements were amplified by touch-down multiplex PCR with mixed TRB-A/B primers. TCRdb re-called the multiplex PCR reads and gives one entry per CDR3 protein, without DNA. In all, the sample yields roughly 5,000 distinct CDR3 sequences. This CDR3 spans 16 amino acids. Germline CDR1 reads MNHEY; CDR2 reads SVGAGI. Roughly 38,000 genome equivalents of blood DNA were amplified for TRB. These data were also filed under a second study, of T cell repertoires in aging, cancer and after chemotherapy. That publication notes: Repeat sampling of healthy donors over several months to years showed clear clonal overlap.

This rearrangement joins TRBV6-5 to TRBJ1-1; TCRdb's assignment of TRBD1 cannot be checked, as there is no DNA. Sequenced material: peripheral blood. The source of this sequence is a human donor in good health. CDR3 in amino acids: CASSYGGGFVNTEAFF.